This paragraph reports one TCR beta chain. CD25-based Treg depletion was applied to purified naive CD4+ T cells. Semi-nested PCR with Nested Universal Primer A followed constant-region reverse priming of full-length variable regions. TCRdb independently ran MiXCR on the 5' RACE reads; one entry per CDR3 protein. The sample gives over 55,000 distinct CDR3 sequences, under 35% of which show up once; about 2.5% is in the top ten. The sequencing input was tumor-infiltrating naive CD4+ T cells sorted from the breast tumor. The subset here: naive CD4+ T cells, CD4+CD45RA+CD25-. This clonotype originated in a female donor with breast cancer.

For the CDR3, the DNA is TGTGCCAGCAGCGTAGGCCCTAGCGGGGGCTCCTACGAGCAGTACTTC. Its protein is CASSVGPSGGSYEQYF. This chain uses TRBV9 with TRBJ2-7; 10 positions match TRBD2. The germline gives CDR1 SGDLS, CDR2 YYNGEE. The V segment lost 0 bases and the J segment 0 bases; nucleotides outside the gene matches: 3. The CDR3 consists of 16 residues.